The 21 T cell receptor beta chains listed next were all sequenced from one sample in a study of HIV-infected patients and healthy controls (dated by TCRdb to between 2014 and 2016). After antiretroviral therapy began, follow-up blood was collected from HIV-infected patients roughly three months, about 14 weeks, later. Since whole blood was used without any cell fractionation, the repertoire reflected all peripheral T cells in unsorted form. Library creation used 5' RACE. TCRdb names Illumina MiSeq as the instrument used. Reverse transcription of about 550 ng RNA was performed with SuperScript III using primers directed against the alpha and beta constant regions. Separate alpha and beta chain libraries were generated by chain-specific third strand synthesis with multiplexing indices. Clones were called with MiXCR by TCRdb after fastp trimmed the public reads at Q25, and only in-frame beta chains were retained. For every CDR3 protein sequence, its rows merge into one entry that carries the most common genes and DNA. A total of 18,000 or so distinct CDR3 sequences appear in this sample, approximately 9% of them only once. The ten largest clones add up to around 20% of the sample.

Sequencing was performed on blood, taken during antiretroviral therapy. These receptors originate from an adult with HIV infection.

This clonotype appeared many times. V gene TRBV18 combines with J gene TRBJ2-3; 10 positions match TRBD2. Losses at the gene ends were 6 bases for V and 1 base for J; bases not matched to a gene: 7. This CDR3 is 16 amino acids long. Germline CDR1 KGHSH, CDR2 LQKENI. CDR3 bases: TGTGCCAGCTCCCCAGCGGGAGGGCCCCGCACAGATACGCAGTATTTT. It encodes CASSPAGGPRTDTQYF.

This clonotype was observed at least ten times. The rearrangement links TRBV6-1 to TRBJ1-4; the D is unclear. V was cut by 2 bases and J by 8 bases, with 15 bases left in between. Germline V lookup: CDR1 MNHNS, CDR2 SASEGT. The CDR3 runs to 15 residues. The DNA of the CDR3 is TGTGCCAGCAGTGAAAATCCGGGTTTAGGAGAAAAACTGTTTTTT. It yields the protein CASSENPGLGEKLFF.

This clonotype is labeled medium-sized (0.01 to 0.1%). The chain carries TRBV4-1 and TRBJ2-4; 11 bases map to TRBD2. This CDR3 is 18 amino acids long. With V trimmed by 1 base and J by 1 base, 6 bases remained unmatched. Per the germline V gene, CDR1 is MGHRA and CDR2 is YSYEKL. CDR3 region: CASSQGAASGRAKNIQYF. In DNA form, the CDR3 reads TGCGCCAGCAGCCAAGGGGCGGCTAGCGGGAGGGCCAAAAACATTCAGTACTTC.

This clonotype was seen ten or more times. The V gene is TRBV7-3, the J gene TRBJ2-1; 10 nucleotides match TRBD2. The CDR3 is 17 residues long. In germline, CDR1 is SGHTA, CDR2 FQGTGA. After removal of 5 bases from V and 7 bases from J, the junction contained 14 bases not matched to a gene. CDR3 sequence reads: CASSPKSGGGWGNEQFF. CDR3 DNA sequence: TGTGCCAGCAGCCCGAAGAGCGGGGGGGGATGGGGGAATGAGCAGTTCTTC.

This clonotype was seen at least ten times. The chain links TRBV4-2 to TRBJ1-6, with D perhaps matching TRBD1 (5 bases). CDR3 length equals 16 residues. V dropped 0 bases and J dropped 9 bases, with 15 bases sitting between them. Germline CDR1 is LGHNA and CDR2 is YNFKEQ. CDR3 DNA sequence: TGTGCCAGCAGCCAAGATAAGGCAGGGTCCAGTTCACCCCTCCACTTT. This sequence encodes CASSQDKAGSSSPLHF.

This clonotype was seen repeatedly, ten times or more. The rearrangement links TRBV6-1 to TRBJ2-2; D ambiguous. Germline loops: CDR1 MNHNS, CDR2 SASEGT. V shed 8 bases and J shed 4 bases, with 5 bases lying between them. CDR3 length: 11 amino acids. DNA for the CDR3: TGTGCCAGCCAGTTCACCGGGGAGCTGTTTTTT. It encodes CASQFTGELFF.

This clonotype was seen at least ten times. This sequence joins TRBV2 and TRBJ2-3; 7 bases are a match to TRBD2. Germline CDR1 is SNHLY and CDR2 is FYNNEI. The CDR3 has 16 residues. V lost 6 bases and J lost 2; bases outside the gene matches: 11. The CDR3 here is CASSDGRDHLTDTQYF. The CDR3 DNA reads TGTGCCAGCAGCGATGGGAGGGACCACCTCACAGATACGCAGTATTTT.

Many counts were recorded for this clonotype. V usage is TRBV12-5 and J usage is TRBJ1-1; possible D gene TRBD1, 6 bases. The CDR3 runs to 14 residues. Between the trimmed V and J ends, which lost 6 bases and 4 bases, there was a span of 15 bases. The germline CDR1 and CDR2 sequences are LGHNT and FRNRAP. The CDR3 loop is CASGLVGGSTEAFF. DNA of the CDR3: TGTGCTAGTGGCTTAGTAGGGGGGAGCACTGAAGCTTTCTTT.

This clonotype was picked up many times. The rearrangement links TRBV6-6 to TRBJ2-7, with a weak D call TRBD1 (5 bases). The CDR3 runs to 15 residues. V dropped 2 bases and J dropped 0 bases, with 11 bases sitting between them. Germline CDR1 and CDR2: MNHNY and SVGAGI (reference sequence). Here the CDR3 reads CASSYQGLSSYEQYF. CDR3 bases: TGTGCCAGCAGTTACCAGGGATTAAGCTCCTACGAGCAGTACTTC.

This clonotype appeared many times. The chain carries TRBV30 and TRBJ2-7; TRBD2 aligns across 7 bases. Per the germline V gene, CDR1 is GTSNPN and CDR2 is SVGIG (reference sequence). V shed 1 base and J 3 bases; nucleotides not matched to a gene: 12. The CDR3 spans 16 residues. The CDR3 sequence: CAWSALGRDLNYEQYF. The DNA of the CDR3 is TGTGCCTGGAGTGCCCTGGGGAGGGACCTGAACTACGAGCAGTACTTC.

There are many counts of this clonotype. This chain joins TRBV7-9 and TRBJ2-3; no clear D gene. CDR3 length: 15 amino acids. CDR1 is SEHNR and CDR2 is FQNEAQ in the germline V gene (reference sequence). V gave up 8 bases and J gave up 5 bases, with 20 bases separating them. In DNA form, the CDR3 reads TGTGCCAGCGGCCTGGTTGTGTCCATGGGAGATACGCAGTATTTT. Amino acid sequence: CASGLVVSMGDTQYF.

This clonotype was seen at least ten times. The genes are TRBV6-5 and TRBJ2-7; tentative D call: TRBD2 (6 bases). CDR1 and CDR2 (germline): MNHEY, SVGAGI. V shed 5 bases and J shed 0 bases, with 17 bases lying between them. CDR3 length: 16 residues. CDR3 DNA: TGTGCCAGCAGTGCCACGTTGGACGGGAGCTCCTACGAGCAGTACTTC. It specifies CASSATLDGSSYEQYF.

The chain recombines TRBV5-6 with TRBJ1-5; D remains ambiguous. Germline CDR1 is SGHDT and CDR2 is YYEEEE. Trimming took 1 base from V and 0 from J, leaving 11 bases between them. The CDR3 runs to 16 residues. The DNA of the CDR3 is TGTGCCAGCAGCTTGTTATCATCGAATAGCAATCAGCCCCAGCATTTT. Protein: CASSLLSSNSNQPQHF.

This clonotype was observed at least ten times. This chain's CDR3 is CASSLASGRKETQYF. The CDR3 region has the DNA TGTGCCAGCAGTTTAGCTAGCGGGAGGAAGGAGACCCAGTACTTC. The V call is TRBV12-3 or TRBV12-4, the J call TRBJ2-5; 10 nucleotides match TRBD2. V was clipped by 0 bases and J by 5 bases; unmatched bases: 3. The CDR3 contains 15 residues.

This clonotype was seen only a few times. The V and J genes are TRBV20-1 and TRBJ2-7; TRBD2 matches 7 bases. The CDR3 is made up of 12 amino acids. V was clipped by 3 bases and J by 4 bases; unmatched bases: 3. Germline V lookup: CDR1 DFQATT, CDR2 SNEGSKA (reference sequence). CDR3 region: CSARDSGYEQYF. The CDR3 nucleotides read TGCAGTGCTAGGGATAGCGGGTACGAGCAGTACTTC.

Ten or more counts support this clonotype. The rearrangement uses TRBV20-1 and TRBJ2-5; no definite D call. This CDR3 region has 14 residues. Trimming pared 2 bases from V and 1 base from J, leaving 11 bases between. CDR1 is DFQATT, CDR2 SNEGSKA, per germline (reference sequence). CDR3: CSARIDSPQETQYF. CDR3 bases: TGCAGTGCTAGAATAGATTCCCCCCAAGAGACCCAGTACTTC.

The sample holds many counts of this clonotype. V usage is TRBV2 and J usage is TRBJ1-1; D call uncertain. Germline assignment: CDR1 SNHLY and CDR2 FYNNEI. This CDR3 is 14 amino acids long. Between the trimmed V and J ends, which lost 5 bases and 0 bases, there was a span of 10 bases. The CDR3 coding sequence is TGTGCCAGCAGTATGACACATATGAACACTGAAGCTTTCTTT. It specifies CASSMTHMNTEAFF.

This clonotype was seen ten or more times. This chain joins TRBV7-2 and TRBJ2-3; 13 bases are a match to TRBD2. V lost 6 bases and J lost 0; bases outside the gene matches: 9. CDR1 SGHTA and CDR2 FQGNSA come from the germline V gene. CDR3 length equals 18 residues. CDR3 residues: CASRKTSGGGFSTDTQYF. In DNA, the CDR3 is TGTGCCAGCAGGAAAACTAGCGGGGGGGGATTTAGCACAGATACGCAGTATTTT.

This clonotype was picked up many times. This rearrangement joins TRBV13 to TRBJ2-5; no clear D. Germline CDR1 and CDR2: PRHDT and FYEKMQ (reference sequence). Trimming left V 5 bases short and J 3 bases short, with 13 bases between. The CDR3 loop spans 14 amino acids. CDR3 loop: CASSAEWQEETQYF. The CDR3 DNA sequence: TGTGCCAGCAGCGCAGAGTGGCAGGAAGAGACCCAGTACTTC. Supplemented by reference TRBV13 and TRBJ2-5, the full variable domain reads AAGVIQSPRHLIKEKRETATLKCYPIPRHDTVYWYQQGPGQDPQFLISFYEKMQSDKGSIPDRFSAQQFSDYHSELNMSSLELGDSALYFCASSAEWQEETQYFGPGTRLLVL.

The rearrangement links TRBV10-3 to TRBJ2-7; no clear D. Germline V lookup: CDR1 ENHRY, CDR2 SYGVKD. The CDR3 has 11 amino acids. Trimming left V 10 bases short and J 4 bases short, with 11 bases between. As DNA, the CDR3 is TGTGCCACCTTACAAGAGTACGAGCAGTACTTC. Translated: CATLQEYEQYF.

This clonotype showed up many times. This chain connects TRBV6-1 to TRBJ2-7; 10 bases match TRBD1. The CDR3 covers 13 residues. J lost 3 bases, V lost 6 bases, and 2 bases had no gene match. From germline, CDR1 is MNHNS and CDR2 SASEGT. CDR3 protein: CASRDRGGYEQYF. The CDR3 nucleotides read TGTGCCAGCAGGGACAGGGGGGGCTACGAGCAGTACTTC.